Included here is one T cell receptor (beta chain) sequence, with context. What it recognizes is unknown. 13 Jbeta primers and 60 Vbeta primers were used for the PCR. Profiling relied on immunoSEQ multiplex PCR, and the TCRdb table lists in-frame clones only, not all of them. The sample has 140,000 or so clones, about 70% seen once. This sample was included in a study of cytomegalovirus exposure and HLA in healthy donors. Study-wide points: Some segments of the V type, notably TRBV6-2 and TRBV6-3, were excluded as indistinguishable. Altogether, 164 TCR beta chains were recorded as cytomegalovirus-associated.

This CDR3 comprises 16 residues. The J segment lost 6 bases and the V segment lost 4 bases, leaving 7 bases of the junction unmatched. Germline loops: CDR1 SNHLY, CDR2 FYNNEI. Sequencing input: PBMCs. The chain uses TRBV2 and TRBJ1-6; 9 bases fit TRBD1. This TCR was recovered from a man aged 55 to 70 in good health and CMV-seronegative. CDR3 sequence reads: CASSGETGGFNSPLHF. The CDR3 DNA reads TGTGCCAGCAGTGGAGAGACAGGGGGATTTAATTCACCCCTCCACTTT. Full variable domain (outside the CDR3, taken from reference TRBV2 and TRBJ1-6): EPEVTQTPSHQVTQMGQEVILRCVPISNHLYFYWYRQILGQKVEFLVSFYNNEISEKSEIFDDQFSVERPDGSNFTLKIRSTKLEDSAMYFCASSGETGGFNSPLHFGNGTRLTVT.